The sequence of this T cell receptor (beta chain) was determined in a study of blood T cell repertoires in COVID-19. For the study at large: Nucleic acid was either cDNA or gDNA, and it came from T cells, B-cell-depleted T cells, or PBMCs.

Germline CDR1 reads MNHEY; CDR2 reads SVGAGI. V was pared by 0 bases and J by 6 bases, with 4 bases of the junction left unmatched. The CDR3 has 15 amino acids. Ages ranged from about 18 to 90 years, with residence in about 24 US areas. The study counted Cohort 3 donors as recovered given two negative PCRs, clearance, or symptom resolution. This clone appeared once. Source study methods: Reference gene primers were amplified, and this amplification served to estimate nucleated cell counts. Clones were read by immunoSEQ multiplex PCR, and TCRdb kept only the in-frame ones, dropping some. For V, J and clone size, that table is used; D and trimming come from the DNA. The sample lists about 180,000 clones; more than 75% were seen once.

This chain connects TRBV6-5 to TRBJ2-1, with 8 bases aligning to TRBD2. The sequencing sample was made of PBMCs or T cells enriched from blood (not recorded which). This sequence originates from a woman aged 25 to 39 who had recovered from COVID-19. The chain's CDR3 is CASSYSRLALNEQFF. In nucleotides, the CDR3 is TGTGCCAGCAGTTACTCGAGACTAGCGCTCAATGAGCAGTTCTTC.